The clone carrying this T cell receptor (beta chain) was found a few times. What it binds is unknown. Time point defined: sample taken at primary tumor resection. Just over 70 TRACERx patients with early, untreated non-small cell lung cancer donated samples. Unsorted whole RNA samples from tumor, nontumor lung or frozen PBMC were sequenced. Trimming removed 0 bases at V and 3 bases at J, with 4 bases between. The CDR3 totals 13 residues. CDR1 is SGHRS, CDR2 YFSETQ, per germline. This entry belongs to a study of spatial heterogeneity in lung cancer. Study results and caveats: The study found that expanded intratumoral alpha and beta TCR counts tracked tumor mutation counts.

In the library, each TCR cDNA molecule bore its own unique molecular identifier. One entry per CDR3 protein results from TCRdb running MiXCR on the 5' RACE reads. The sample holds several thousand distinct CDR3 sequences, around 5.7% seen once. Sequencing was performed on lung tumor tissue, taken at surgery. The V call is TRBV5-1, the J call TRBJ2-1; D gene ambiguous. The clonotype was recovered from a male donor with early-stage non-small cell lung cancer. The DNA of the CDR3 is TGCGCCAGCAGCTTGGACAGCTACAATGAGCAGTTCTTC. Encoded protein: CASSLDSYNEQFF.